Following are 19 T cell receptor beta chains from one sample sequenced in a study of cytomegalovirus exposure and HLA in healthy donors. PCR was performed using 60 Vbeta and 13 Jbeta primers. Assay: immunoSEQ multiplex PCR; the TCRdb copy retains only in-frame clones and omits some. The sample carries tens of thousands of clones, about 72% recorded once. Sequenced input: PBMCs. These TCRs come from a young woman in good health and CMV-seropositive.

A note on this clone: This sample also contains other DNA sequences that code for the same CDR3. This chain uses TRBV7-3 with TRBJ2-5; 7 bases map to TRBD2. The CDR3 is 16 residues long. V shed 2 bases, J shed 5 bases, and the junction held 11 bases outside the gene matches. Germline CDR1 is SGHTA and CDR2 is FQGTGA. CDR3: CASSLVGRERWETQYF. CDR3 coding DNA: TGTGCCAGCAGCTTAGTCGGGCGGGAGAGGTGGGAGACCCAGTACTTC.

V and J are TRBV7-9 and TRBJ1-5, with D unresolved. Trimming took off 5 bases at V and 3 bases at J, with 11 bases between the two ends. CDR1 and CDR2 from the germline V gene are SEHNR and FQNEAQ (reference sequence). This CDR3 spans 14 amino acids. The CDR3 DNA sequence: TGTGCCAGCAGCCTCGTCGGGGACAATCAGCCCCAGCATTTT. Encoded protein: CASSLVGDNQPQHF.

The chain recombines TRBV2 with TRBJ2-2, with a tentative D call TRBD1 (6 bases). With 3 bases removed from V and 0 bases from J, the gap between germline ends came to 14 bases. The CDR3 is 17 amino acids. From germline, CDR1 is SNHLY and CDR2 FYNNEI. CDR3 DNA: TGTGCCAGCAGTGAGCCAACAGGGTTCACGAACACCGGGGAGCTGTTTTTT. Translation: CASSEPTGFTNTGELFF.

The rearrangement uses TRBV10-3 and TRBJ2-5; no clear D. The J call may be in error: the DNA end matches TRBJ2-7 better. The CDR3 runs to 13 residues. Germline V CDR1 and CDR2: ENHRY, SYGVKD. The CDR3 DNA is TGTGCCATCAGTGGGGCCGGATCCTACGAGCAGTACTTC. Translated: CAISGAGSYEQYF.

The V and J genes are TRBV4-1 and TRBJ2-3, with a possible D match to TRBD2 (6 bases). Per germline, CDR1 MGHRA and CDR2 YSYEKL. V lost 4 bases to trimming and J lost 1 base, with 15 bases between them. The length of the CDR3 is 16 residues. The CDR3 reads CASSPSGTFGTDTQYF. The CDR3 bases are TGCGCCAGCAGCCCGAGTGGGACTTTTGGCACAGATACGCAGTATTTT.

The genes are TRBV14 and TRBJ2-1; D is possibly TRBD1 (6 bases). From germline, CDR1 is SGHDN and CDR2 FVKESK. V lost 4 bases and J lost 1, with 14 bases in between. The CDR3 contains 16 residues. This CDR3 is CASSRGQWPSYNEQFF. The CDR3 DNA sequence: TGTGCCAGCAGCCGAGGACAGTGGCCTTCCTACAATGAGCAGTTCTTC. Full variable domain (outside the CDR3, taken from reference TRBV14 and TRBJ2-1): EAGVTQFPSHSVIEKGQTVTLRCDPISGHDNLYWYRRVMGKEIKFLLHFVKESKQDESGMPNNRFLAERTGGTYSTLKVQPAELEDSGVYFCASSRGQWPSYNEQFFGPGTRLTVL.

The chain joins TRBV28 to TRBJ1-1, with a possible D match to TRBD1 (6 bases). CDR1 and CDR2 (germline): MDHEN, SYDVKM. There are 12 residues in the CDR3. Trimming pared 9 bases from V and 5 bases from J, leaving 13 bases between. The CDR3 DNA sequence: TGTGCCAGTGGGGGGGGGCCAACTGAAGCTTTCTTT. Translated: CASGGGPTEAFF.

This clone occurred once. V usage is TRBV7-9 and J usage is TRBJ2-7; D is uncertain. Trimming removed 5 bases at V and 3 bases at J, with 8 bases between. Germline CDR1 and CDR2: SEHNR and FQNEAQ (reference sequence). The CDR3 spans 12 residues. The chain's CDR3 is CASSTRSYEQYF. The CDR3 nucleotides are TGTGCCAGCAGCACCCGGAGCTACGAGCAGTACTTC.

This clone was counted only a few times. The V and J genes are TRBV29-1 and TRBJ2-3, with D tentatively TRBD2 (6 bases). The CDR3 is 14 residues long. V was cut by 6 bases and J by 4 bases, with 17 bases left in between. In germline, CDR1 is SQVTM, CDR2 ANQGSEA. CDR3 loop: CSVQSGLGPDTQYF. The CDR3, as DNA: TGCAGCGTCCAGTCGGGACTTGGGCCAGATACGCAGTATTTT.

V gene TRBV6-1 combines with J gene TRBJ2-1; 15 nucleotides agree with TRBD2. V shed 3 bases and J 0 bases; nucleotides not matched to a gene: 9. This CDR3 spans 20 amino acids. Germline V gene sequence: CDR1 MNHNS, CDR2 SASEGT. Written as DNA, the CDR3 is TGTGCCAGCAGTGACCCCGTGGGACTAGCGGGGGGACACTCCTACAATGAGCAGTTCTTC. Protein product: CASSDPVGLAGGHSYNEQFF.

The chain is built from TRBV25-1 and TRBJ2-1; TRBD2 is a possible D gene (6 bases). In germline, CDR1 is MGHDK, CDR2 SYGVNS. There are 16 residues in the CDR3. The germline V and J ends were trimmed by 4 bases and 7 bases, with 20 bases remaining between them. The CDR3 nucleotides read TGTGCCAGCAGTGGTTCTGGGGACTGGCGCCAGAATGAGCAGTTCTTC. Protein sequence: CASSGSGDWRQNEQFF.

This clone came up a few times. V gene TRBV10-2 combines with J gene TRBJ1-4, with a weak D call TRBD1 (6 bases). Trimming removed 6 bases from V and 5 bases from J, with 13 bases in between. The CDR3 has 14 amino acids. CDR1 is WSHSY, CDR2 SAAADI, per germline. CDR3 in amino acids: CASREGQFNEKLFF. The CDR3 nucleotides are TGCGCCAGCAGAGAAGGACAGTTCAATGAAAAACTGTTTTTT.

With regard to this clone: Its ends do not fully match the called genes, so a read error is possible. V and J are TRBV7-9 and TRBJ1-1; D perhaps matches TRBD1 (5 bases). CDR1 is SEHNR, CDR2 FQNEAQ, per germline (reference sequence). CDR3 length: 16 amino acids. For the CDR3, the DNA is TGTTCCAGCCTCCAACAGCGGGGCGCCCTCATGAGTGAAGCTTTCTTT. Residues: CSSLQQRGALMSEAFF.

The chain couples TRBV27 to TRBJ2-7; D remains ambiguous. This CDR3 is 15 amino acids long. Germline V gene lookup returns CDR1 MNHEY and CDR2 SMNVEV (reference sequence). V was trimmed by 5 bases and J by 3 bases, leaving 17 bases between them. The CDR3 loop reads CASSRKLDTFYEQYF. The CDR3 nucleotides are TGTGCCAGCAGTCGAAAACTCGACACTTTCTACGAGCAGTACTTC.

The V and J genes are TRBV12-5 and TRBJ1-1; D is perhaps TRBD1 (5 bases). Germline V gene sequence: CDR1 LGHNT, CDR2 FRNRAP. CDR3 length equals 12 residues. Trimming shortened V by 1 base and J by 7 bases, and 7 bases separated the two germline ends. The CDR3 region is CASGLGGGEAFF. The DNA of the CDR3 is TGTGCTAGTGGTTTGGGGGGGGGTGAAGCTTTCTTT.

The CDR3 coding sequence is TGCAGTGCCCAGGGGCCAGATACGCAGTATTTT. The encoded protein is CSAQGPDTQYF. This rearrangement joins TRBV20-1 to TRBJ2-3; tentative D call: TRBD1 (6 bases). Germline V gene sequence: CDR1 DFQATT, CDR2 SNEGSKA (reference sequence). The CDR3 spans 11 residues. V lost 6 bases and J 4 bases, leaving 8 bases between the germline ends.

The genes are TRBV4-2 and TRBJ2-7; 10 bases are a match to TRBD2. V trimming: 4 bases; J trimming: 4 bases; junction bases outside the gene matches: 10. Per the germline V gene, CDR1 is LGHNA and CDR2 is YNFKEQ. CDR3 length: 16 amino acids. CDR3 amino acids: CASSPGAGGIWYEQYF. CDR3 nucleotides: TGTGCCAGCAGCCCGGGAGCGGGAGGGATATGGTACGAGCAGTACTTC.

The chain joins TRBV4-1 to TRBJ2-1; TRBD2 agrees at 10 bases. Trimming removed 1 base from V and 0 bases from J; junction bases left unmatched: 15. Germline V gives CDR1 MGHRA, CDR2 YSYEKL. The CDR3 is 21 residues long. The CDR3 spells CASSQGDEILAGLSSYNEQFF. The CDR3 DNA reads as TGCGCCAGCAGCCAAGGGGATGAGATACTAGCGGGGCTCAGCTCCTACAATGAGCAGTTCTTC.

The chain joins TRBV7-9 to TRBJ1-4; no clear D gene. The V gene lost 3 bases and the J gene lost 5 bases, with 13 bases spanning the gap. Germline CDR1 reads SEHNR; CDR2 reads FQNEAQ (reference sequence). The CDR3 covers 15 residues. The CDR3 spells CASSFRREANEKLFF. In DNA, the CDR3 is TGTGCCAGCAGCTTCCGACGGGAGGCAAATGAAAAACTGTTTTTT.